This entry features one TCR beta chain sequence. Its target is unknown. The germline gives CDR1 MNHNY, CDR2 SVGAGI (reference sequence). The CDR3 covers 13 residues. Trimming took 8 bases from V and 3 from J, leaving 11 bases between them. The sample originates from a study of cytomegalovirus exposure and HLA in healthy donors. PCR involved 60 Vbeta and 13 Jbeta primers. The repertoire was sequenced with immunoSEQ multiplex PCR; TCRdb's copy has only in-frame clones and lacks some. Among 150,000 to 200,000 clones, 75% to 80% were seen once, and the ten largest hold about 14%. The study, taken as a whole, reports: Fewer N-insertions (relative to the roughly 610-donor mean) were reportedly seen in an Asian-associated ancestry cluster in a later analysis.

The material sequenced was PBMCs. The source of this sequence is a man aged 45-60 years in good health and CMV-seropositive. This chain connects TRBV6-6 to TRBJ1-5; D gene unclear. The CDR3 coding sequence is TGTGCCAGCGGCAACAGCCCCAATCAGCCCCAGCATTTT. It codes for CASGNSPNQPQHF.